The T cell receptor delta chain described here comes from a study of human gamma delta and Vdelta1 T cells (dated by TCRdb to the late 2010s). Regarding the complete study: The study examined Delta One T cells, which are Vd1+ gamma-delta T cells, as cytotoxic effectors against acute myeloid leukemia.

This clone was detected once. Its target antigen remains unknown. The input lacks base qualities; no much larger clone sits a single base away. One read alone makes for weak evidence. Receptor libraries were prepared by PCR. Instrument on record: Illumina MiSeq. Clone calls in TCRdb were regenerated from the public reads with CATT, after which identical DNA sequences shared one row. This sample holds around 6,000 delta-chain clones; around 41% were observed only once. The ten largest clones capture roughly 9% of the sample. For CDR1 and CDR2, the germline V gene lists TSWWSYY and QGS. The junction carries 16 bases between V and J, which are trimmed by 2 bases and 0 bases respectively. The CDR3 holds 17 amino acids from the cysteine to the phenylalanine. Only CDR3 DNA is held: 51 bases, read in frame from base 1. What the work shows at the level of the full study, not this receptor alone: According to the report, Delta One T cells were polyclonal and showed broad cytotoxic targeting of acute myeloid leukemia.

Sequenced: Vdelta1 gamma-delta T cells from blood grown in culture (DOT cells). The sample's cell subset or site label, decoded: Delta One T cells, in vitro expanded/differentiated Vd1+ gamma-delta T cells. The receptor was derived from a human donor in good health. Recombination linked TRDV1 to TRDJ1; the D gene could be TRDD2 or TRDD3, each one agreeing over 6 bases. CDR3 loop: CALGEFSYRDNTDKLIF. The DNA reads TGTGCTCTTGGGGAATTCTCCTACCGGGATAACACCGATAAACTCATCTTT.